The source of this T cell receptor (beta chain) is a study of PD-1 blockade in classical Hodgkin lymphoma (dated by TCRdb to 2018 to 2020). With respect to the entire study: Nivolumab dosing was 3 mg/kg intravenously every 2 weeks, continuing until either disease progression or unacceptable toxicity. The study used CyTOF and TCR beta sequencing to define a peripheral blood immune signature of response to PD-1 blockade in classical Hodgkin lymphoma.

Genomic DNA was isolated using the Qiagen DNeasy kit from unsorted PBMCs as well as from negatively selected CD4+ and CD8+ fractions. Using primers that anneal to V and J segments, immunoSEQ multiplex PCR amplified the TCR beta CDR3 regions. A synthetic immune receptor repertoire was used to minimize amplification bias, and any residual bias was removed computationally once sequencing was done. Under the source paper's analysis protocol: Repertoire diversity was quantified as the Shannon entropy index using custom Python scripts. Unsorted, CD4+ and CD8+ repertoires were examined separately, except in combined analyses, for which CD4+ and CD8+ sequences were merged in silico. Clonal expansion was defined as a frequency increase of at least 2-fold after treatment compared with C1D1, and clones undetected at baseline were assigned a pseudocount of 0.5. Singleton clones were defined as clones with 0 or 1 copy at C1D1, and non-singleton clones were defined as clones with 2 or more copies. Clones expanded in unsorted samples were assigned a CD4+, CD8+ or unknown annotation through matching of protein sequences in sorted samples from the same patient. Wilcoxon tests on paired samples were used to test diversity changes from C1D1 to C4D1. In its TCRdb copy, this immuneACCESS table keeps in-frame sequences only and misses some clones. Where compared with another copy, unresolved V genes explain less than half of these, and the others have no known cause. V and J calls and clone size follow that table, whereas D and trimming were derived from the DNA. The sample table holds over 70,000 clones, of which around 86% were seen once. Less than 25% of the sample is held by the ten biggest clonotypes.

Here V drops 7 bases and J drops 2 bases, and the junction holds 10 bases not matched to any gene. The CDR3 covers 15 residues, taking in both the cysteine and the phenylalanine. Solely the CDR3 DNA is kept, with 45 bases framed from the first base. For CDR1 and CDR2, the germline V gene lists MGHRA and YSYEKL. The paper as a whole reports these results and caveats: The study covered only a single clinical trial cohort, and the causes of the repertoire differences, possibly disease activity or prior therapy, were still not defined. Baseline TCR diversity was reported to be lower in newly diagnosed patients than in healthy donors and to be lower still in relapsed/refractory patients. Lower diversity was seen in patients whose nivolumab began less than 1 year after ASCT, and these patients were left out of later analyses so that immune reconstitution would not confound the results. A significant rise by C4D1 was seen in CD4+ but not CD8+ TCR diversity (p=0.0027 vs p=0.16), with the rise being most apparent in complete responders (p=0.02). Baseline diversity similar to that of newly diagnosed patients was observed in trial patients achieving complete response, whereas significantly lower diversity was observed in partial responders and progressors.

Notes on this clone: The clone's antigen remains unknown. Base qualities are not provided; no much larger clone lies one nucleotide away.

In the paper's terms, the time point label means: cycle 1 day 1 (C1D1), immediately before nivolumab initiation. Every trial patient had relapsed after autologous stem cell transplantation, and cohorts A, B and C differed in prior brentuximab vedotin exposure. A total of 50 to 70 patients with relapsed/refractory classical Hodgkin lymphoma made up the trial cohort, and each patient's best overall response was complete response, partial response or progressive disease. Single-agent nivolumab was administered to trial patients in the multi-cohort phase II CheckMate 205 trial. An independent review committee assessed best overall response by applying the 2007 International Working Group response criteria. PBMCs from the trial were collected at three points: immediately before nivolumab initiation (C1D1), and during therapy at cycle 2 day 1 and cycle 4 day 1. After peripheral blood was drawn into 8 mL Vacutainer Cell Preparation Tubes, PBMCs were isolated by centrifugation and then cryopreserved.

This receptor was taken from a human donor with classical Hodgkin lymphoma. The V and J segments used are TRBV4-1 and TRBJ1-2; TRBD1 agrees with 7 junctional bases. The sequences come from peripheral blood mononuclear cells (PBMCs), collected at baseline. The CDR3 corresponds to CASTGQRTSNYGYTF. The sequence in DNA is TGCGCCAGCACGGGACAGCGGACGTCGAACTATGGCTACACCTTC.